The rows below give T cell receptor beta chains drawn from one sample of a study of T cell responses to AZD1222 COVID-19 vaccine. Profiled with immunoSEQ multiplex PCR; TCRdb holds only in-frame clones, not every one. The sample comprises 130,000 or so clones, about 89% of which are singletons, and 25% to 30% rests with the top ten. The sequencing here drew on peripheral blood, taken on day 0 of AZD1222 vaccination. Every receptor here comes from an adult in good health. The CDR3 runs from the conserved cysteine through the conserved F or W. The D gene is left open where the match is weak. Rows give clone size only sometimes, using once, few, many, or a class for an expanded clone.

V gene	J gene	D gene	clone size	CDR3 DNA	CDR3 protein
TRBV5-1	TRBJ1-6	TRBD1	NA	TGCGCCAGCAGCTTGGAGGGACAGGCATCACCCCTCCACTTT	CASSLEGQASPLHF
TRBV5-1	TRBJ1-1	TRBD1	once	TGCGCCAGCAGCTTAACAGGGGAGGTAGGCACTGAAGCTTTCTTT	CASSLTGEVGTEAFF
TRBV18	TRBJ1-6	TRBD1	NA	TGTGCCAGCTCACCCTCTTGGACAGGAGTGAATTCACCCCTCCACTTT	CASSPSWTGVNSPLHF
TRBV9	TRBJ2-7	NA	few	TGTGCCAGCAGCGAGGGGACTGAAAGCTCCTACGAGCAGTACTTC	CASSEGTESSYEQYF
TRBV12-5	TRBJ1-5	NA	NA	TGTGCTAGTGGTTTGGTAATACAGGATAGGGATAGCAATCAGCCCCAGCATTTT	CASGLVIQDRDSNQPQHF
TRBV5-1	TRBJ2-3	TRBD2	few	TGCGCCAGCAGCAGCTGGGGGACTAGCGGGAATACAGATACGCAGTATTTT	CASSSWGTSGNTDTQYF
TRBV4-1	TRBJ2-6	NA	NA	TGCGCCAGCAGCCAAGAGGCGGTATCGGACTCTGGGGCCAACGTCCTGACTTTC	CASSQEAVSDSGANVLTF
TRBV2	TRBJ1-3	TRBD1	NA	TGTGCCAGCAGGAGACAGGGGAGCTCTGGAAACACCATATATTTT	CASRRQGSSGNTIYF
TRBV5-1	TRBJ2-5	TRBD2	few	TGCGCCAGCAGTGATAGCGGGGGCGGCGAGACCCAGTACTTC	CASSDSGGGETQYF
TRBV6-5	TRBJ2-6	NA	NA	TGTGCCAGCACAACAGCCTCTGGGGCCAACGTCCTGACTTTC	CASTTASGANVLTF
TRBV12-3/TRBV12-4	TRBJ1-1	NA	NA	TGTGCCAGCAGTCCTGGGGCTGCTGAAGCTTTCTTT	CASSPGAAEAFF
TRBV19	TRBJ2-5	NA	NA	TGTGCCAGTAGTACCAACAGGTTCCAAGAGACCCAGTACTTC	CASSTNRFQETQYF
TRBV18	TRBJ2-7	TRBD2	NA	TGTGCCAGCTCACCAGGTCTAGCGGGGGACTACGAGCAGTACTTC	CASSPGLAGDYEQYF
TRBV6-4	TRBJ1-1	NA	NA	TGTGCCTACTCCCGTCAGCTGTCGAACACTGAAGCTTTCTTT	CAYSRQLSNTEAFF
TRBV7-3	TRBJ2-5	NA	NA	TGTGCCAGCAGCTTAACATCGACTAGTGGGTACCAAGAGACCCAGTACTTC	CASSLTSTSGYQETQYF
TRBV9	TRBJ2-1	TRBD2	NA	TGTGCCAGCGGTAGCGGGAGGGCCGATGAGCAGTTCTTC	CASGSGRADEQFF
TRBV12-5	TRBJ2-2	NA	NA	TGTGCTAGTGTTAACCCCTGGGGTACCGGGGAGCTGTTTTTT	CASVNPWGTGELFF
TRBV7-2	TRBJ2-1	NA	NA	TGTGCCAGCAGCCCCAGCACTGCCGGTGTAAGTGAGCAGTTCTTC	CASSPSTAGVSEQFF
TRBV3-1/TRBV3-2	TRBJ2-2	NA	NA	TGTGCCAGCAGCCGTAGGGGCAACACCGGGGAGCTGTTTTTT	CASSRRGNTGELFF
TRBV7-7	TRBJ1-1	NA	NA	TGTGCTAGCAGCTTAGAGCGGGACACTGAAGCTTTCTTT	CASSLERDTEAFF
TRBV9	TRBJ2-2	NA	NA	TGTGCCAGCAGCCCCGGACATAACACCGGGGAGCTGTTTTTT	CASSPGHNTGELFF
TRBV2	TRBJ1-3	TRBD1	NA	TGTGCCAGCAGTCGGACAGGGGGCACTGGAAACACCATATATTTT	CASSRTGGTGNTIYF
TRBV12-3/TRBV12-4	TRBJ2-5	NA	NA	TGTGCCAGCAGTTTAGGCAGAGAGACCCAGTACTTC	CASSLGRETQYF
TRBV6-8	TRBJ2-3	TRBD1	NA	TGTGCTGACAGGGACACAGATACGCAGTATTTT	CADRDTDTQYF
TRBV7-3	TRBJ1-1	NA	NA	TGTGCCAGCAGCTCCGGACAGCCGGCGACTGAAGCTTTCTTT	CASSSGQPATEAFF
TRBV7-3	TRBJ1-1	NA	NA	TGTGCCAGCAGAGTAGGCACAGGACGAGAAGCTTTCTTT	CASRVGTGREAFF
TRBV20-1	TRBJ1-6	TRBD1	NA	TGCAGTGCTAATGAGGGCTCGAGGACAGGGAATTCACCCCTCCACTTT	CSANEGSRTGNSPLHF
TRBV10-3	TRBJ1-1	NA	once	TGTGCCACGGGGGACGAAATGGGCGCTGAAGCTTTCTTT	CATGDEMGAEAFF
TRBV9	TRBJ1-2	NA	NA	TGTGCCAGCAGCGTAGGGCCGGGAAGCGGCTACACCTTC	CASSVGPGSGYTF
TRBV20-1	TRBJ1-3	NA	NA	TGCAGTGCTAGTAACAGGTTAAGCTCTGGAAACACCATATATTTT	CSASNRLSSGNTIYF
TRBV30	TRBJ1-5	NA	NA	TGTGCCTGGAGTGTAGAGCCTTATGGCAATCAGCCCCAGCATTTT	CAWSVEPYGNQPQHF
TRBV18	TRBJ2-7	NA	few	TGTGCCAGCTCATTTGCGTACGAGCAGTACTTC	CASSFAYEQYF
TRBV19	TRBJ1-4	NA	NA	TGTGCCAGTACCGCAGGGACCCCCAATGAAAAACTGTTTTTT	CASTAGTPNEKLFF
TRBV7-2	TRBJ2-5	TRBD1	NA	TGTGCCAGCAGCTTAGCTCGGACAGGGGCGGGGGAGACCCAGTACTTC	CASSLARTGAGETQYF
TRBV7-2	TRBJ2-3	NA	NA	TGTGCCAGCAGCTTATCTCGCACAGATACGCAGTATTTT	CASSLSRTDTQYF
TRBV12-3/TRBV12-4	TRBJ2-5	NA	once	TGTGCCAGCAGTTTCAAATCGGAGACCCAGTACTTC	CASSFKSETQYF
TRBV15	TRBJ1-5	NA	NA	TGTGCCACCAGGGATGGAGGGATTAGCAATCAGCCCCAGCATTTT	CATRDGGISNQPQHF
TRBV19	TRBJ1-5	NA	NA	TGTGCCGCGAGTTATAGCATGAATCAGCCCCAGCATTTT	CAASYSMNQPQHF
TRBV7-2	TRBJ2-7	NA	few	TGTGCCAGCAGCCCTATGTTCTCCTACGAGCAGTACTTC	CASSPMFSYEQYF
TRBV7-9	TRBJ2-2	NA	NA	TGTGCCAGCAGCCGTCCTCAACTAAACACCGGGGAGCTGTTTTTT	CASSRPQLNTGELFF
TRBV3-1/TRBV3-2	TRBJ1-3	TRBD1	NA	TGTGCCAGCAGCCAAGGGACAGGGCCTGGAAACACCATATATTTT	CASSQGTGPGNTIYF
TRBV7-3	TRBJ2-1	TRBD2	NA	TGTGCCAGCAGCTTAATGGGAGGGGAGGGAATCAATGAGCAGTTCTTC	CASSLMGGEGINEQFF
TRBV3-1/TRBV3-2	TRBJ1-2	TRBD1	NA	TGTGCCAGCAGCCGGAGTCGACAGGGGAGCTATGGCTACACCTTC	CASSRSRQGSYGYTF
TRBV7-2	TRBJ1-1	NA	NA	TGTGCCAGCAGCTTAGGAGGCGGCACTGAAGCTTTCTTT	CASSLGGGTEAFF
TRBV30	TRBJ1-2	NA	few	TGTGCCTGCCTGCTCATCCGAGCTAACTATGGCTACACCTTC	CACLLIRANYGYTF
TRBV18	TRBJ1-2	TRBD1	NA	TGTGCCAGCTCACCAGTGGAGACAGGGAGTAACTATGGCTACACCTTC	CASSPVETGSNYGYTF
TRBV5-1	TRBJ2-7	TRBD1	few	TGCGCCAGCAGCTTGGCAGGGACAGGGTACTACGAGCAGTACTTC	CASSLAGTGYYEQYF
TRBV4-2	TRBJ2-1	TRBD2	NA	TGTGCCAGCAGCCCTCAAGGGCCTAGCGGGGGTTACAATGAGCAGTTCTTC	CASSPQGPSGGYNEQFF
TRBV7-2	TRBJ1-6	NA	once	TGTGCCAGCAGCTTACTCGGGGCAGGTTCACCCCTCCACTTT	CASSLLGAGSPLHF